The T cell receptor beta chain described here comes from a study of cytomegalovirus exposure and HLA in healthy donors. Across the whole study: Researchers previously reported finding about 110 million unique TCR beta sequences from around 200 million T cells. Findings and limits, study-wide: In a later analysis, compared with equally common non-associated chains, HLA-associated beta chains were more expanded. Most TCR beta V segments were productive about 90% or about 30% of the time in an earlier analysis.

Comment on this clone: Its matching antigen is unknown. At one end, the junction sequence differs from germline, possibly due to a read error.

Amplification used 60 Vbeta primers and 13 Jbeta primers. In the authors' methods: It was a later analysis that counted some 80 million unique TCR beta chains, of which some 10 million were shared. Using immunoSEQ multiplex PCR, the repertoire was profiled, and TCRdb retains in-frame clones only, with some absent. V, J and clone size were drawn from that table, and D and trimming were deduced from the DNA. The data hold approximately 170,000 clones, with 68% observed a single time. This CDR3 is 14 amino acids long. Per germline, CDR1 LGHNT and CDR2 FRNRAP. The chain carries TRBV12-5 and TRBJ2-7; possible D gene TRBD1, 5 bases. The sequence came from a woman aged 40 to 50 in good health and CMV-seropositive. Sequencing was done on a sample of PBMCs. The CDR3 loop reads CASAPGHRPYEQHF. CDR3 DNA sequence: TGTGCTAGTGCTCCAGGACACCGTCCCTACGAGCAGCACTTC.